This T cell receptor beta chain was retrieved from a study of T cells in Graves' hyperthyroidism and ophthalmopathy. Study-level findings and limits: Ophthalmopathy could be told apart from stable hyperthyroidism with a 13 V-J model.

RNA transcripts were the template for amplifying TCR beta CDR3 regions. First-round RT-PCR with HTBI primers amplified the TCR CDR3 region. MiXCR, applied by TCRdb to the multiplex PCR reads, yields one record per CDR3 protein. Among some 460,000 distinct CDR3 sequences, approximately 14% were seen once, and the ten largest hold around 7.7%. As concerns this clonotype: What it recognizes is unknown.

Exclusions: uncontrolled infection, other autoimmune disease, pregnancy, lactation. Clinical symptoms, serum thyroxine and TRAb, thyroid ultrasound and orbital computed tomography were used for the diagnoses. The CDR3 has 14 residues. Between the trimmed V and J ends, which lost 5 bases and 0 bases, there was a span of 10 bases. Germline CDR1 and CDR2: MDHEN and SYDVKM. The specimen sequenced was blood. This TCR was sampled from a woman between 18 and 30 years old with Graves' hyperthyroidism. The V gene is TRBV28, the J gene TRBJ1-2; D is undetermined. CDR3 in DNA: TGTGCCAGCAGTACTAGTTGGGCTAACTATGGCTACACCTTC. The encoded protein is CASSTSWANYGYTF.